The rows below give T cell receptor beta chains drawn from one sample of a study of shared clonotypes between healthy human individuals. Assay used: immunoSEQ multiplex PCR; TCRdb lists only in-frame clones, some missing. The sample lists 500,000 to 550,000 clones, around 96% seen once, with 0.05% to 0.08% in the top ten. What was sequenced was naive CD4+ T cells sorted from blood. These receptors were taken from a young woman in good health. The CDR3 runs from the conserved cysteine through the conserved F or W. A D gene is named only where the DNA matches it firmly. The listing skips clone size in some rows; elsewhere it reads once, few, many or a size class.

j_gene: TRBJ2-5
d_gene: TRBD2
v_gene: TRBV5-1
abundance: .
CDR3nt: TGCGCCAGCAGCTCGAGACTAGCGGGTGTTATTGAGACCCAGTACTTC
CDR3aa: CASSSRLAGVIETQYF

j_gene: TRBJ1-5
d_gene: TRBD1
v_gene: TRBV5-1
abundance: .
CDR3nt: TGCGCCAGCAGCCCGGGACAGGGCGGGGACCAGCCCCAGCATTTT
CDR3aa: CASSPGQGGDQPQHF

j_gene: TRBJ2-3
d_gene: .
v_gene: TRBV27
abundance: .
CDR3nt: TGTGCCAGCAGTTTCAACACAGATACGCAGTATTTT
CDR3aa: CASSFNTDTQYF

j_gene: TRBJ1-1
d_gene: .
v_gene: TRBV6-1
abundance: .
CDR3nt: TGTGCCAGCAGTGAACCTAGGAACACTGAAGCTTTCTTT
CDR3aa: CASSEPRNTEAFF

j_gene: TRBJ2-2
d_gene: .
v_gene: TRBV28
abundance: .
CDR3nt: TGTGCCAGCAGCAAAGGCCCGAACACCGGGGAGCTGTTTTTT
CDR3aa: CASSKGPNTGELFF

j_gene: TRBJ1-2
d_gene: .
v_gene: TRBV5-5
abundance: .
CDR3nt: TGTGCCAGCACCATAGGGTCCCCCGGCGGCTATGGCTACACCTTC
CDR3aa: CASTIGSPGGYGYTF

j_gene: TRBJ2-1
d_gene: TRBD2
v_gene: TRBV10-3
abundance: .
CDR3nt: TGTGCCGTCGAGCGGGGAACGACCTACAATGAGCAGTTCTTC
CDR3aa: CAVERGTTYNEQFF

j_gene: TRBJ1-5
d_gene: .
v_gene: TRBV2
abundance: .
CDR3nt: TGTGCCAGCAGCGATATGGTTCACCAGCCCCAGCATTTT
CDR3aa: CASSDMVHQPQHF

j_gene: TRBJ2-7
d_gene: .
v_gene: TRBV18
abundance: few
CDR3nt: TGTGCCAGCTCACCAAAGGGGAACTCCTACGAGCAGTACTTC
CDR3aa: CASSPKGNSYEQYF

j_gene: TRBJ1-1
d_gene: .
v_gene: TRBV7-9
abundance: .
CDR3nt: TGTGCCAGCAGGCAAGTCCTTCCCAGCCGTTGGGAAACTGAAGCTTTCTTT
CDR3aa: CASRQVLPSRWETEAFF

j_gene: TRBJ2-1
d_gene: .
v_gene: TRBV5-1
abundance: .
CDR3nt: TGCGCCAGCAGCCTCCGGGCGGACAATGAGCAGTTCTTC
CDR3aa: CASSLRADNEQFF

j_gene: TRBJ2-1
d_gene: .
v_gene: TRBV18
abundance: once
CDR3nt: TGTGCCAGCTCACCGCAGAAGGGCGGGCCTGACAATGAGCAGTTCTTC
CDR3aa: CASSPQKGGPDNEQFF

j_gene: TRBJ2-6
d_gene: .
v_gene: TRBV11-3
abundance: .
CDR3nt: TGTGCCAGCAGCCTGACCAGCTCTGGGGCCAACGTCCTGACTTTC
CDR3aa: CASSLTSSGANVLTF

j_gene: TRBJ1-4
d_gene: .
v_gene: TRBV5-1
abundance: .
CDR3nt: TGCGCCAGCAGCTTGGCCACGGGGGCAGCGGGAGGTGAAAAACTGTTTTTT
CDR3aa: CASSLATGAAGGEKLFF

j_gene: TRBJ2-3
d_gene: .
v_gene: TRBV5-1
abundance: .
CDR3nt: TGCGCCAGCAGTTTTGAGGACTTTGTGACAGATACGCAGTATTTT
CDR3aa: CASSFEDFVTDTQYF

j_gene: TRBJ2-7
d_gene: .
v_gene: TRBV18
abundance: .
CDR3nt: TGTGCCAGCTCACCATTGGGCCACAGGGGGGGCTCCTACGAGCAGTACTTC
CDR3aa: CASSPLGHRGGSYEQYF

j_gene: TRBJ2-1
d_gene: TRBD2
v_gene: TRBV5-1
abundance: .
CDR3nt: TGCGCCAGCAGTTCCGGGACTAGCGGGATCAATGAGCAGTTCTTC
CDR3aa: CASSSGTSGINEQFF

j_gene: TRBJ2-7
d_gene: .
v_gene: TRBV23-1
abundance: .
CDR3nt: TGCGCCAGCAGTCAAGCTCGGACGACCCTCGAGCAGTACTTC
CDR3aa: CASSQARTTLEQYF

j_gene: TRBJ2-7
d_gene: .
v_gene: TRBV18
abundance: .
CDR3nt: TGTGCCAGCTCACCTTACTCCTACGAGCAGTACTTC
CDR3aa: CASSPYSYEQYF

j_gene: TRBJ1-1
d_gene: .
v_gene: TRBV7-9
abundance: .
CDR3nt: TGTGCCAGCACCCCTAGTGGAACAGGGTTGAACACTGAAGCTTTCTTT
CDR3aa: CASTPSGTGLNTEAFF

j_gene: TRBJ2-3
d_gene: .
v_gene: TRBV5-1
abundance: .
CDR3nt: TGCGCCAGCAGCTTGGGGCAGGGTTTGGATACGCAGTATTTT
CDR3aa: CASSLGQGLDTQYF

j_gene: TRBJ1-2
d_gene: .
v_gene: TRBV9
abundance: .
CDR3nt: TGTGCCAGCAGCGCAGGTTACTATGGCTACACCTTC
CDR3aa: CASSAGYYGYTF

j_gene: TRBJ2-5
d_gene: TRBD1
v_gene: TRBV18
abundance: .
CDR3nt: TGTGCCAGCTCACCGGGACAGGGCCAGACCCAGTACTTC
CDR3aa: CASSPGQGQTQYF

j_gene: TRBJ2-7
d_gene: TRBD1
v_gene: TRBV14
abundance: .
CDR3nt: TGTGCCAGCAGCCCCCGGGACAGGGATCCGTCGAGCTCCTACGAGCAGTACTTC
CDR3aa: CASSPRDRDPSSSYEQYF

j_gene: TRBJ2-1
d_gene: .
v_gene: TRBV5-6
abundance: .
CDR3nt: TGTGCCAGCAGCTTGGGTGCAGCAGCCCCCAATGAGCAGTTCTTC
CDR3aa: CASSLGAAAPNEQFF

j_gene: TRBJ2-1
d_gene: TRBD2
v_gene: TRBV2
abundance: .
CDR3nt: TGTGCCAGCAGCGCCAGCGGGAGCCCCTCCAATGAGCAGTTCTTC
CDR3aa: CASSASGSPSNEQFF

j_gene: TRBJ1-5
d_gene: TRBD1
v_gene: TRBV28
abundance: .
CDR3nt: TGTGCCAGCAAACAGGGGGGGGGTAGGAGTTTTCTCGAGCCCCAGCATTTT
CDR3aa: CASKQGGGRSFLEPQHF

j_gene: TRBJ1-2
d_gene: TRBD1
v_gene: TRBV10-2
abundance: .
CDR3nt: TGCGCCAGCAGAGAAGGACAGGGGAATGGCTACACCTTC
CDR3aa: CASREGQGNGYTF

j_gene: TRBJ2-7
d_gene: .
v_gene: TRBV19
abundance: .
CDR3nt: TGTGCCAGTAGTAAGGGGTACGAGCAGTACTTC
CDR3aa: CASSKGYEQYF

j_gene: TRBJ2-7
d_gene: TRBD1
v_gene: TRBV27
abundance: .
CDR3nt: TGTGCCAGCAGTCCTGTAATGGGTTTTAATACGGACAGGGGGCGATACGAGCAGTACTTC
CDR3aa: CASSPVMGFNTDRGRYEQYF

j_gene: TRBJ2-3
d_gene: .
v_gene: TRBV28
abundance: .
CDR3nt: TGTGCCAGCAGTTTATTTGGGGTTTTGAGCACAGATACGCAGTATTTT
CDR3aa: CASSLFGVLSTDTQYF

j_gene: TRBJ1-1
d_gene: .
v_gene: TRBV28
abundance: .
CDR3nt: TGTGCCAGCAACGAGAACACTGAAGCTTTCTTT
CDR3aa: CASNENTEAFF

j_gene: TRBJ2-1
d_gene: .
v_gene: TRBV9
abundance: .
CDR3nt: TGTGCCAGCAGCGTAGAGGGGCAGGGAAGGCATGAGCAGTTCTTC
CDR3aa: CASSVEGQGRHEQFF

j_gene: TRBJ2-7
d_gene: TRBD1
v_gene: TRBV4-1
abundance: once
CDR3nt: TGCGCCAGCAGCCAACGACAGGGAGCCTACGAGCAGTACTTC
CDR3aa: CASSQRQGAYEQYF

j_gene: TRBJ2-1
d_gene: .
v_gene: TRBV19
abundance: .
CDR3nt: TGTGCCAGTAGTCGGAAGGACAGAGGGGCCTACAATGAGCAGTTCTTC
CDR3aa: CASSRKDRGAYNEQFF

j_gene: TRBJ2-7
d_gene: .
v_gene: TRBV5-8
abundance: .
CDR3nt: TGTGCCAGCAGCTTCAACTTGTGGTCCCTCCAGGCCTGGCGCTACGAGCAGTACTTC
CDR3aa: CASSFNLWSLQAWRYEQYF

j_gene: TRBJ2-2
d_gene: .
v_gene: TRBV4-1
abundance: .
CDR3nt: TGCGCCAGCAGCCAAGATCGTAGGGGACACCCGAACACCGGGGAGCTGTTTTTT
CDR3aa: CASSQDRRGHPNTGELFF

j_gene: TRBJ2-5
d_gene: .
v_gene: TRBV7-7
abundance: .
CDR3nt: TGTGCCAGCAGCTTAGGGACAGCACAAGAGACCCAGTACTTC
CDR3aa: CASSLGTAQETQYF

j_gene: TRBJ2-7
d_gene: .
v_gene: TRBV10-3
abundance: .
CDR3nt: TGTGCCATCAGTGAGGTCTGGGGGAGTGGGTACGAGCAGTACTTC
CDR3aa: CAISEVWGSGYEQYF

j_gene: TRBJ2-3
d_gene: TRBD1
v_gene: TRBV19
abundance: .
CDR3nt: TGTGCCAGTAGCGTTGGACAGGACTGGTCGTCGGATACGCAGTATTTT
CDR3aa: CASSVGQDWSSDTQYF

j_gene: TRBJ1-1
d_gene: .
v_gene: TRBV4-1
abundance: .
CDR3nt: TGCGCCAGCAGCCTGCGGTGGGGGGGCACTGAAGCTTTCTTT
CDR3aa: CASSLRWGGTEAFF